This TCR beta chain was profiled in a study of PD-1 blockade in classical Hodgkin lymphoma. Measured with immunoSEQ multiplex PCR; TCRdb has only the in-frame clones, and not every one. The repertoire includes over 70,000 clones, roughly nine tenths of them detected once, and 20% to 25% sits in the top ten. There was relapse after autologous stem cell transplantation in every patient, and there was variation in brentuximab vedotin exposure. Trimming removed 2 bases at V and 7 bases at J, with 6 bases between. Germline V gene lookup returns CDR1 SGHKS and CDR2 YYEKEE (reference sequence). The CDR3 is 11 amino acids.

The source of this sequence is a human donor with classical Hodgkin lymphoma. The sample in question was peripheral blood mononuclear cells (PBMCs), obtained at baseline. The genes are TRBV5-5 and TRBJ1-2; no reliable D call. The CDR3 protein is CASSLAGGYTF. The CDR3 region has the DNA TGTGCCAGCAGCTTAGCGGGTGGCTACACCTTC.